The 6 T cell receptor beta chains listed next were all sequenced from one sample in a study of blood T cell repertoires in COVID-19. Clones were sequenced by immunoSEQ multiplex PCR, and TCRdb holds only the in-frame ones, with some missing. The table lists hundreds of thousands of clones, around 89% of them singletons. Source material: PBMCs or T cells enriched from blood (not recorded which). These receptors all stem from a man younger than 35 who had recovered from COVID-19.

V gene TRBV6-5 combines with J gene TRBJ1-1; D unresolved. This CDR3 is built from 15 residues. V lost 0 bases and J lost 1, with 9 bases in between. Germline V gives CDR1 MNHEY, CDR2 SVGAGI. The chain's CDR3 is CASSYSISGNTEAFF. In DNA form, the CDR3 reads TGTGCCAGCAGTTACTCGATAAGCGGGAACACTGAAGCTTTCTTT.

The chain employs TRBV10-1 and TRBJ1-1, with 7 nucleotides matching TRBD1. V gave up 5 bases and J gave up 10 bases; unmatched junction bases: 10. This CDR3 contains 13 residues. In germline, CDR1 is WNHNN, CDR2 SYGVQD (reference sequence). The DNA for the CDR3 is TGCGCCAGCAGTCCGGGACAGCTGGTGGGAGCTTTCTTT. Protein product: CASSPGQLVGAFF.

The genes are TRBV2 and TRBJ2-7, with TRBD2 as a possible D gene (6 bases). In germline, CDR1 is SNHLY, CDR2 FYNNEI. V was pared by 6 bases and J by 6 bases, with 15 bases between. The CDR3 loop spans 13 amino acids. The DNA of the CDR3 is TGTGCCAGCAGATATCAGGGACTCGGCGAGCAGTACTTC. It encodes CASRYQGLGEQYF.

The rearrangement joins TRBV5-6 to TRBJ1-3; D unresolved. From germline, CDR1 is SGHDT and CDR2 YYEEEE. This CDR3 has 13 residues. The V end lost 4 bases, the J end lost 4 bases, and 9 bases lay between the germline ends. The DNA of the CDR3 is TGTGCCAGCAGCGCGGTATCCGGAAACACCATATATTTT. Translation gives CASSAVSGNTIYF.

This clone came up once. The chain combines TRBV7-2 with TRBJ1-1; D is unclear. Trimming removed 3 bases from V and 1 base from J, with 9 bases in between. Per germline, CDR1 SGHTA and CDR2 FQGNSA. This CDR3 is built from 14 residues. The CDR3 DNA is TGTGCCAGCAGCTTTCGACTGCAGAACACTGAAGCTTTCTTT. This codes for CASSFRLQNTEAFF. The whole variable domain, filled in from reference TRBV7-2 and TRBJ1-1, reads GAGVSQSPSNKVTEKGKDVELRCDPISGHTALYWYRQSLGQGLEFLIYFQGNSAPDKSGLPSDRFSAERTGGSVSTLTIQRTQQEDSAVYLCASSFRLQNTEAFFGQGTRLTVV.

The chain recombines TRBV6-5 with TRBJ2-4, with a possible D match to TRBD1 (6 bases). Trimming stripped 4 bases from V and 6 bases from J, with 13 bases between. This CDR3 is 14 amino acids long. From germline, CDR1 is MNHEY and CDR2 SVGAGI. The CDR3 reads CASSSTGNTNIQYF. CDR3 DNA: TGTGCCAGCAGTTCTACAGGGAATACAAACATTCAGTACTTC.